The text below deals with one T cell receptor (beta chain). No antigen is known for it. This sample is part of a study of OX40 agonist ivuxolimab in advanced cancers. About the research overall: Head and neck, renal cell, melanoma or hepatocellular carcinoma were the cancers that dose-escalation patients had. Therapy given before enrollment (anti-PD-1, anti-PD-L1 or anti-CTLA-4) was allowed, and 40% had some.

Broader study findings: Expanded clones were, on average, more numerous in CD8+ T cells than in CD4+. Several nonresponders also turned out to have low normalized T-cell clonal expansion.

Germline V CDR1 and CDR2: ENHRY, SYGVKD. The germline V and J ends were trimmed by 10 bases and 1 base, with 16 bases remaining between them. This CDR3 comprises 14 residues. Using immunoSEQ multiplex PCR, the repertoire was profiled, and TCRdb retains in-frame clones only, with some absent. The repertoire has 50,000 to 60,000 clones, about 80% of them found once; the top ten carry about 4.5%. The specimen comprised CD4+ or CD8+ T cells sorted from blood, sampled in a trial of the OX40 agonist ivuxolimab. The TCR comes from an adult with an advanced solid tumor such as melanoma, head and neck, liver or kidney cancer. The chain uses TRBV10-3 and TRBJ1-2, with a possible D match to TRBD1 (6 bases). CDR3 sequence reads: CATTWDTYNYGYTF. The DNA for the CDR3 is TGTGCCACCACCTGGGACACTTATAACTATGGCTACACCTTC.